This is a list of T cell receptor beta chains from one sample in a study of shared clonotypes between healthy human individuals. Only in-frame clones appear in the TCRdb table, and some are missing; sequencing was by immunoSEQ multiplex PCR. This sample has approximately 810,000 clones, with roughly 92% found just once. Sequenced input: naive CD8+ T cells sorted from blood. These receptors were collected from a man under 40 in good health. Each CDR3 is given with its conserved first and last residue. The order of the fields is clone size, V gene, J gene, D gene, CDR3 DNA, CDR3 protein. A D gene is named only where the DNA matches it firmly. For some rows the clone size is stated as once, few or many, or as a class when expanded; others skip it.

>NA|TRBV7-8|TRBJ1-5|NA
TGTGCCAGCAGCTTAGTGGGTGGGGAGCCCCAGCATTTT
CASSLVGGEPQHF
>NA|TRBV4-1|TRBJ2-1|TRBD2
TGCGCCAGCAGCCAAGGACTAGCGGACCCAATTCGAAATGAGCAGTTCTTC
CASSQGLADPIRNEQFF
>NA|TRBV27|TRBJ2-3|TRBD2
TGTGCCAGCAAAAGGGGACTAGAAAAAGATACGCAGTATTTT
CASKRGLEKDTQYF
>NA|TRBV27|TRBJ2-1|TRBD2
TGTGCCAGCAGTTTATCGGAGGGTAGCGGGAGGGGTGTTGAGCAGTTCTTC
CASSLSEGSGRGVEQFF
>NA|TRBV11-2|TRBJ2-1|TRBD2
TGTGCCAGCAGCCGGACTAGCGGGAGCAACAATGAGCAGTTCTTC
CASSRTSGSNNEQFF
>many|TRBV6-9|TRBJ2-7|NA
TGTGCCAACAACAGTTTTCAGTACTTC
CANNSFQYF
>NA|TRBV11-1|TRBJ1-1|NA
TGTGCCAGCAGCCAGTTGACGGGGGTCACTGAAGCTTTCTTT
CASSQLTGVTEAFF
>many|TRBV6-5|TRBJ1-2|NA
TGTGCCAGCAGTAAGGGGGGGCGGGTTTCTGGCTACACCTTC
CASSKGGRVSGYTF
>few|TRBV4-3|TRBJ1-1|NA
TGCGCCAGCAGCCAAGAACAGGGTCACACTGAAGCTTTCTTT
CASSQEQGHTEAFF
>NA|TRBV5-1|TRBJ2-7|TRBD1
TGCGCCAGCAGCCCGGGACAGGGGGCCCGTTACGAGCAGTACTTC
CASSPGQGARYEQYF
>NA|TRBV5-1|TRBJ2-4|NA
TGCGCCAGCAGCTTGCGAGAAGGCAGACCAACAGCCAAAAACATTCAGTACTTC
CASSLREGRPTAKNIQYF
>NA|TRBV11-2|TRBJ2-3|TRBD2
TGTGCCAGCAGCTTAGATCCAACTAGCGGGGCCACAGATACGCAGTATTTT
CASSLDPTSGATDTQYF
>NA|TRBV7-2|TRBJ2-7|TRBD2
TGTGCCAGCAGCTTAGGCCAGCGGGGGAGCTACGAGCAGTACTTC
CASSLGQRGSYEQYF
>once|TRBV27|TRBJ2-1|NA
TGTGCCAGCAGACAGAAATACAATGAGCAGTTCTTC
CASRQKYNEQFF
>NA|TRBV30|TRBJ1-2|NA
TGTGCCTGGAGGGGGGGGACGGTAGAATTCTATGGCTACACCTTC
CAWRGGTVEFYGYTF
>NA|TRBV29-1|TRBJ2-2|NA
TGCAGCGTTGAACAGGGGAGTATCACCGGGGAGCTGTTTTTT
CSVEQGSITGELFF
>NA|TRBV15|TRBJ1-5|NA
TGTGCCACCAGCAGAGCGGGAAGGGTTGATCAGCCCCAGCATTTT
CATSRAGRVDQPQHF
>once|TRBV5-1|TRBJ2-1|NA
TGCGCCAGCAGCTACTCCCAGCGGATACACAATGAGCAGTTCTTC
CASSYSQRIHNEQFF
>NA|TRBV27|TRBJ2-7|TRBD1
TGTGCCAGCAGTTTACCAGGGGGCAGGGAGCAGTACTTC
CASSLPGGREQYF
>NA|TRBV7-9|TRBJ2-3|NA
TGTGCCAGCAGCTTAGTGGGTGGGGCAGATACGCAGTATTTT
CASSLVGGADTQYF
>NA|TRBV15|TRBJ2-7|TRBD1
TGTGCCACCAGCAGGGACAGGGGTCCCTCCTACGAGCAGTACTTC
CATSRDRGPSYEQYF
>NA|TRBV5-1|TRBJ1-1|NA
TGCGCCAGCAGCCCCTGGGACGCTTACACTGAAGCTTTCTTT
CASSPWDAYTEAFF
>once|TRBV7-9|TRBJ2-5|NA
TGTGCCAGCAGCTTATATGGGAGTCTTCAAGAGACCCAGTACTTC
CASSLYGSLQETQYF
>once|TRBV7-9|TRBJ2-5|TRBD2
TGTGCCAGCAGCCCCCGTCCGGTGGGAGGGATGGAGACCCAGTACTTC
CASSPRPVGGMETQYF
>NA|TRBV4-1|TRBJ2-1|NA
TGCGCCAGCAGCCAAGATGAAGGACCCACCTACAATGAGCAGTTCTTC
CASSQDEGPTYNEQFF
>NA|TRBV9|TRBJ2-2|TRBD2
TGTGCCAGCAGCGGAACTAGCGGGATCACGCGGGGGGAGCTGTTTTTT
CASSGTSGITRGELFF
>NA|TRBV7-9|TRBJ2-3|TRBD2
TGTGCCAGCAGCCCAGCCGGCGGGGGGCGAGCAGATACGCAGTATTTT
CASSPAGGGRADTQYF
>NA|TRBV5-1|TRBJ2-2|TRBD2
TGCGCCAGCAGCTTACCGACTAGCGGGAGGGCCTCAGTCGGGGAGCTGTTTTTT
CASSLPTSGRASVGELFF
>NA|TRBV2|TRBJ2-7|NA
TGTGCCAGCGGTGACAGTCCGGTCGCCTACGAGCAGTACTTC
CASGDSPVAYEQYF
>NA|TRBV11-2|TRBJ1-2|NA
TGTGCCAGCAGCACTAGCAACAGGGAAGCTAACTATGGCTACACCTTC
CASSTSNREANYGYTF
>NA|TRBV7-9|TRBJ2-3|NA
TGTGCCAGCAGCTTCCCTAGCACAGATACGCAGTATTTT
CASSFPSTDTQYF
>NA|TRBV27|TRBJ2-1|TRBD1
TGTGCCAGTTGGGGGACAGGGAATGAGCAGTTCTTC
CASWGTGNEQFF
>NA|TRBV29-1|TRBJ1-2|NA
TGCAGCGTTGAAGACCTTCTATTATCGGGACAAAAGAACTATGGCTACACCTTC
CSVEDLLLSGQKNYGYTF
>NA|TRBV5-5|TRBJ1-2|NA
TGTGCCAGCAGCCCGGACAGCTATGGCTACACCTTC
CASSPDSYGYTF
>NA|TRBV7-2|TRBJ2-1|NA
TGTGCCAGCAGCTTCGTCGTTGGTGGGGAAAATGAGCAGTTCTTC
CASSFVVGGENEQFF
>NA|TRBV15|TRBJ1-5|NA
TGTGCCACCAGCATTGTGAGCAATCAGCCCCAGCATTTT
CATSIVSNQPQHF
>NA|TRBV6-5|TRBJ2-7|TRBD1
TGTGCCAGCAGTTACAGTGCAGGGGGTTTTATTAACGAGCAGTACTTC
CASSYSAGGFINEQYF
>NA|TRBV28|TRBJ2-7|TRBD1
TGTGCCAGCAGTTCGACAGGGGGCGTTGGCGAGCAGTACTTC
CASSSTGGVGEQYF
>NA|TRBV28|TRBJ1-1|NA
TGTGCCAGCAGTTACATGGGACAAAACACTGAAGCTTTCTTT
CASSYMGQNTEAFF
>NA|TRBV5-4|TRBJ2-3|NA
TGTGCCAGCAGCTCCCCGCCCGCAGATACGCAGTATTTT
CASSSPPADTQYF
>once|TRBV4-1|TRBJ2-1|NA
TGCGCCAGCAGCCAAGTCGGTCATGAGCAGTTCTTC
CASSQVGHEQFF
>NA|TRBV13|TRBJ2-5|NA
TGTGCCAGCAGCAATGACCGGGACACGCAAGAGACCCAGTACTTC
CASSNDRDTQETQYF
>NA|TRBV2|TRBJ2-3|NA
TGTTCCAGCAGCGTCTCAGCGCCAGATACGCAGTATTTT
CSSSVSAPDTQYF
>many|TRBV28|TRBJ2-7|NA
TGTGCCAGCAGTGCAGTCTCCTACGAGCAGTACTTC
CASSAVSYEQYF
>NA|TRBV7-3|TRBJ1-2|TRBD1
TGTGCCAGCAGCCTTACAGGGGGCTCCCTGAGGGGCTACACCTTC
CASSLTGGSLRGYTF
>NA|TRBV4-3|TRBJ2-7|TRBD2
TGCGCCAGCAGCCCCTCGGCGGGAGGTCCCTACGAGCAGTACTTC
CASSPSAGGPYEQYF
>NA|TRBV18|TRBJ2-7|NA
TGTGCCAGCTCAGGACAGTCCTACGAGCAGTACTTC
CASSGQSYEQYF
>once|TRBV28|TRBJ2-7|NA
TGTGCCAGCAGTTTATCGGCGGTCACTCCCTCACGATCCTACGAGCAGTACTTC
CASSLSAVTPSRSYEQYF
>NA|TRBV18|TRBJ2-5|NA
TGTGCCAGCTCATACTATCCGGGACACTCAGAAGAGACCCAGTACTTC
CASSYYPGHSEETQYF
>NA|TRBV29-1|TRBJ2-3|NA
TGCAGCGTTGCGGGACTTTCCTCCACAGATACGCAGTATTTT
CSVAGLSSTDTQYF
>NA|TRBV9|TRBJ1-2|TRBD1
TGTGCCAGCAAGCCCTTGACAGGGTTCAATGGCTACACCTTC
CASKPLTGFNGYTF